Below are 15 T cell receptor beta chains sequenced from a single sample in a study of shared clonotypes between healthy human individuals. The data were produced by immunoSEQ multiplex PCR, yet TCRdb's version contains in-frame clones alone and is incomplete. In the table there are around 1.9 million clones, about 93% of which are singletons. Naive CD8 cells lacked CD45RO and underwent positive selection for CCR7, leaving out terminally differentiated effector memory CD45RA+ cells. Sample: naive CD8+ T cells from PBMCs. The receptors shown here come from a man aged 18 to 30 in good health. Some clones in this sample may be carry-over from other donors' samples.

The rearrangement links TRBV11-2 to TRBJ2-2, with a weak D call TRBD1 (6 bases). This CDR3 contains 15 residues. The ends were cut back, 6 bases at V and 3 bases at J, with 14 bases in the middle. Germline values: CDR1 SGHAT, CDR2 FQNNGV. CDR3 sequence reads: CASREQGSDTGELFF. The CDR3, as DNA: TGTGCCAGCAGGGAACAGGGATCTGACACCGGGGAGCTGTTTTTT.

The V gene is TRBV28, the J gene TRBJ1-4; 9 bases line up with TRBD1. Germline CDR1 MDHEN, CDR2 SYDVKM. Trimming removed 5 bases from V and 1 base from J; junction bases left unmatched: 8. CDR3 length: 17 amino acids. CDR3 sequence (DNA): TGTGCCAGCAGTGAACCACAGGGGGCTAGAACTAATGAAAAACTGTTTTTT. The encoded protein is CASSEPQGARTNEKLFF.

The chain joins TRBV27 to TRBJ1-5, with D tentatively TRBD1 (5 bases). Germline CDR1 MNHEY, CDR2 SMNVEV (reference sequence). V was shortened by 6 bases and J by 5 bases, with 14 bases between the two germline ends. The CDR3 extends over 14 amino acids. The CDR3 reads CASRKTGSDQPQHF. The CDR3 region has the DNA TGTGCCAGCAGGAAAACAGGCAGTGATCAGCCCCAGCATTTT.

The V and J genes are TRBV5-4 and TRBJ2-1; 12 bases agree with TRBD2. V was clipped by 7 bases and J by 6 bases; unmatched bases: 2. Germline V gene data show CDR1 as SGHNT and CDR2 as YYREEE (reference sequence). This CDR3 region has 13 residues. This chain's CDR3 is CASRTSGTNEQFF. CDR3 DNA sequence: TGTGCCAGCCGGACTAGCGGGACCAATGAGCAGTTCTTC.

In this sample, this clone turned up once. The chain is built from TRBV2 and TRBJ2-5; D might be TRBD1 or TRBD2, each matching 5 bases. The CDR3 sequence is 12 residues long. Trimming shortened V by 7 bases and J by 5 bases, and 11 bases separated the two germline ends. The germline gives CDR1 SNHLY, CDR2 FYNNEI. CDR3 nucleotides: TGTGCCAGCACGGCAGGGACGGAGACCCAGTACTTC. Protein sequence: CASTAGTETQYF.

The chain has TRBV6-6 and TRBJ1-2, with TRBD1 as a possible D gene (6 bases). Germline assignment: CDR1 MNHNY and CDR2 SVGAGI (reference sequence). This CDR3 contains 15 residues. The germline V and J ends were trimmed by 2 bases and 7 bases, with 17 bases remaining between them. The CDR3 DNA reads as TGTGCCAGCAGTTACGATCGGGGGGCCAACGGTGGCTACACCTTC. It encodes CASSYDRGANGGYTF.

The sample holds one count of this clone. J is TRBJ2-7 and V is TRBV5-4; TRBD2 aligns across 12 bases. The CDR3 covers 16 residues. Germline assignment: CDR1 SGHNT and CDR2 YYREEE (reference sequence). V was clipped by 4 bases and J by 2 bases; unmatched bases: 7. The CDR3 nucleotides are TGTGCCAGCAGCGGGACTAGCGGGCCGGTTCCCTACGAGCAGTACTTC. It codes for CASSGTSGPVPYEQYF.

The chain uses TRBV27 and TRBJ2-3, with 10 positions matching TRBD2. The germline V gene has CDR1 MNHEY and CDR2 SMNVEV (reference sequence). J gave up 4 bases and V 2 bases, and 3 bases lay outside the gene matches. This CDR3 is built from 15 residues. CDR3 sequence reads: CASSLRLAGADTQYF. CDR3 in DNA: TGTGCCAGCAGTTTACGGCTAGCGGGGGCAGATACGCAGTATTTT.

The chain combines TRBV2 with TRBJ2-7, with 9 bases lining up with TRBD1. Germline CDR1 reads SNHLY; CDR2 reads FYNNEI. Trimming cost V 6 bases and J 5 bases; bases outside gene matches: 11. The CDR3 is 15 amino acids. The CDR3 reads CASRGPGTGFHEQYF. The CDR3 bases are TGTGCCAGCAGGGGACCCGGGACAGGGTTCCACGAGCAGTACTTC.

CDR3 bases: TGTGCCAGCCAAAGGGCAGGCACCACCTACGAGCAGTACTTC. It is translated as CASQRAGTTYEQYF. J is TRBJ2-7 and V is TRBV10-3; unclear D gene. The V gene lost 10 bases and the J gene lost 2 bases, with 18 bases spanning the gap. The CDR3 contains 14 residues. CDR1 ENHRY and CDR2 SYGVKD come from the germline V gene.

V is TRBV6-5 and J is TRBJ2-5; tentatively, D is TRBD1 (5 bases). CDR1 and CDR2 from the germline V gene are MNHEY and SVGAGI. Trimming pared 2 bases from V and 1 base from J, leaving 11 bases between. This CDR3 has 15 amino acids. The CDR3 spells CASSYEQATQETQYF. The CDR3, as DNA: TGTGCCAGCAGTTACGAACAGGCGACCCAAGAGACCCAGTACTTC.

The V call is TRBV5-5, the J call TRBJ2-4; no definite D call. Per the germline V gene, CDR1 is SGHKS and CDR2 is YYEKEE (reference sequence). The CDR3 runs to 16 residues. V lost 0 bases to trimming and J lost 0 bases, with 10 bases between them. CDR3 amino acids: CASSLAALRAKNIQYF. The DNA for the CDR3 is TGTGCCAGCAGCTTGGCGGCGCTCCGAGCCAAAAACATTCAGTACTTC.

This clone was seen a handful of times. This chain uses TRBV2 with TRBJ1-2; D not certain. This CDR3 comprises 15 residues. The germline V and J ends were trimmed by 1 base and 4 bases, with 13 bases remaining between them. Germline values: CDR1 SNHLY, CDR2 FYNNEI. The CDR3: CASSEGSGPTYGYTF. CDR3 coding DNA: TGTGCCAGCAGTGAAGGGAGCGGCCCAACCTATGGCTACACCTTC.

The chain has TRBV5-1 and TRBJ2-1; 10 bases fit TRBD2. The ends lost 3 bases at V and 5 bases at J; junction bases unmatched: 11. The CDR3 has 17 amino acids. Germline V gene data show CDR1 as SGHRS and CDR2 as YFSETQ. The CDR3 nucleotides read TGCGCCAGCAGCTCTTGGTATTCTAGCGGGAGCCACAATGAGCAGTTCTTC. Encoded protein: CASSSWYSSGSHNEQFF.

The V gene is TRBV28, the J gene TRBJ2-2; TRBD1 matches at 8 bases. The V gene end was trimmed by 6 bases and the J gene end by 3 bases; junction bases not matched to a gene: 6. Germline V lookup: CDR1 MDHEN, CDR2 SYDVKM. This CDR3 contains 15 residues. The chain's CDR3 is CASRFMTGDTGELFF. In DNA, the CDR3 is TGTGCCAGCAGATTCATGACAGGGGACACCGGGGAGCTGTTTTTT.